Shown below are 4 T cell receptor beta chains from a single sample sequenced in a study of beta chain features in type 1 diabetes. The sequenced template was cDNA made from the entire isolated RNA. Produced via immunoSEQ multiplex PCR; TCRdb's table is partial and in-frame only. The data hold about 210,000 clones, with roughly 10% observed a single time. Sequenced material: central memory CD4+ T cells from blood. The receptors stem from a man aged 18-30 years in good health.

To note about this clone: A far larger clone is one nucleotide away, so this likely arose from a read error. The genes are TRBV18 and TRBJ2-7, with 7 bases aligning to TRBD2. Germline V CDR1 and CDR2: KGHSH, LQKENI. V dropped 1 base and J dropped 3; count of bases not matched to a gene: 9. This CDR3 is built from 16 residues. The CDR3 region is CASSPLLAKRGYEQYF. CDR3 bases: TGTGCCAGCTCACCACTCTTGGCTAAGCGGGGCTACGAGCAGTACTTC.

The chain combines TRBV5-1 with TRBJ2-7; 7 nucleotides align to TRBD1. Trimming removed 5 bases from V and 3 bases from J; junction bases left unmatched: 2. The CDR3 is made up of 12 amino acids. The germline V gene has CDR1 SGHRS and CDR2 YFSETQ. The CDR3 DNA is TGCGCCAGCAGTTGGGACAGCTACGAGCAGTACTTC. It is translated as CASSWDSYEQYF.

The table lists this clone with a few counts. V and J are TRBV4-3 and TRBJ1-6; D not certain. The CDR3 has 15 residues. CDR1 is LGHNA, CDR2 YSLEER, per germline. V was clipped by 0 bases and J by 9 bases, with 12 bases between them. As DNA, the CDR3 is TGCGCCAGCAGCCAAGATCCGGGGAAGAGTTCACCCCTCCACTTT. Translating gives CASSQDPGKSSPLHF.

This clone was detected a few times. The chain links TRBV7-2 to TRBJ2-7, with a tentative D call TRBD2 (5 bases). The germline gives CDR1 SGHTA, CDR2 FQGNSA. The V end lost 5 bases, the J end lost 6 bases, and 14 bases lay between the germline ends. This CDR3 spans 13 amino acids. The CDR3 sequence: CASSPVPRGEQYF. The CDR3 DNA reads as TGTGCCAGCAGCCCTGTGCCCCGGGGCGAGCAGTACTTC. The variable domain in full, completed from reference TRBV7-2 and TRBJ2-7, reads GAGVSQSPSNKVTEKGKDVELRCDPISGHTALYWYRQSLGQGLEFLIYFQGNSAPDKSGLPSDRFSAERTGGSVSTLTIQRTQQEDSAVYLCASSPVPRGEQYFGPGTRLTVT.